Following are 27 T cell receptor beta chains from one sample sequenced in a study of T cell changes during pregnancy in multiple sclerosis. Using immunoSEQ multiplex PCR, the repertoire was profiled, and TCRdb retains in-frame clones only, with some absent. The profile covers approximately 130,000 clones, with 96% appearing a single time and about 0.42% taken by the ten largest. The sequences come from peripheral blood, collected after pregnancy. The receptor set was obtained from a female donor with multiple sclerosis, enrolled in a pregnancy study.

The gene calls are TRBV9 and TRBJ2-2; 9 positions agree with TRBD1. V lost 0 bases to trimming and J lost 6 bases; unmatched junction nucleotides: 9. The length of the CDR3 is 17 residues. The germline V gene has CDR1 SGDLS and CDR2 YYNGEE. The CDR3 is CASSVVDGQGTPGELFF. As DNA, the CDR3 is TGTGCCAGCAGCGTAGTGGACGGACAGGGGACGCCCGGGGAGCTGTTTTTT.

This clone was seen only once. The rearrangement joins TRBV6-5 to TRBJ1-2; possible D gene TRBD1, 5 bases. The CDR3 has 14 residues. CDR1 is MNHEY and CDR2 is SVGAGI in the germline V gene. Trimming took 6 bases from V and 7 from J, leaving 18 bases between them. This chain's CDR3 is CASRPPGRGSGYTF. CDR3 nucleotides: TGTGCCAGCAGGCCCCCGGGGCGCGGGAGTGGCTACACCTTC.

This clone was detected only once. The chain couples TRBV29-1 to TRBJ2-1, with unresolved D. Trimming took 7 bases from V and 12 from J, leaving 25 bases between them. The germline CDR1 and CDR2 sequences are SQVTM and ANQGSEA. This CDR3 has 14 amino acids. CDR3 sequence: CSASMATVGLGQFF. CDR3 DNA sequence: TGCAGCGCGAGTATGGCCACCGTGGGCCTGGGGCAGTTCTTC.

DNA for the CDR3: TGTGCCAGCAACCCGGCTAGCGGGAGTAGGTACGAGCAGTACTTC. This translates into CASNPASGSRYEQYF. This chain uses TRBV27 with TRBJ2-7; 10 positions match TRBD2. Trimming removed 7 bases from V and 4 bases from J; junction bases left unmatched: 10. There are 15 residues in the CDR3. CDR1 is MNHEY and CDR2 is SMNVEV in the germline V gene (reference sequence).

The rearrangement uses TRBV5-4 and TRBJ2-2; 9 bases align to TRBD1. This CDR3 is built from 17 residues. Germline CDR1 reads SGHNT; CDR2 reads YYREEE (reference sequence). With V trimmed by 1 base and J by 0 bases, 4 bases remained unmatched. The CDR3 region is CASSLRYRGPNTGELFF. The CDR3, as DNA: TGTGCCAGCAGCTTGAGATACAGGGGGCCGAACACCGGGGAGCTGTTTTTT.

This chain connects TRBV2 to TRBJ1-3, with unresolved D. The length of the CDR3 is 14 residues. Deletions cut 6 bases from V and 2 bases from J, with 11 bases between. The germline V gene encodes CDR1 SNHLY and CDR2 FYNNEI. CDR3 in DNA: TGTGCCAGCAGGCCACCGAGGGCTGGAAACACCATATATTTT. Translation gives CASRPPRAGNTIYF.

The CDR3 sequence: CASSQLNQETQYF. CDR3 DNA sequence: TGTGCCAGCAGTCAACTGAATCAAGAGACCCAGTACTTC. The genes are TRBV27 and TRBJ2-5; D not resolved. The ends were cut back, 5 bases at V and 2 bases at J, with 9 bases in the middle. The CDR3 runs to 13 residues. The germline CDR1 and CDR2 sequences are MNHEY and SMNVEV (reference sequence).

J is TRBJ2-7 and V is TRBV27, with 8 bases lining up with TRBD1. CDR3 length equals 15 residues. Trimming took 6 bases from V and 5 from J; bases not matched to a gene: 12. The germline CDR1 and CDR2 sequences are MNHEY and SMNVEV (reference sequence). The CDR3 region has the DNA TGTGCCAGCAGCATTTCCGGGACAGGTATCGACGAGCAGTACTTC. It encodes CASSISGTGIDEQYF.

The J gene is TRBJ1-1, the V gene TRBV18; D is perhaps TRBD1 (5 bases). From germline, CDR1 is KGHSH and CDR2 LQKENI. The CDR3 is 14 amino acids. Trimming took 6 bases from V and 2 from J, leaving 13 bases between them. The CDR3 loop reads CASSPAQGNTEAFF. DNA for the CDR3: TGTGCCAGCTCGCCGGCTCAGGGAAACACTGAAGCTTTCTTT.

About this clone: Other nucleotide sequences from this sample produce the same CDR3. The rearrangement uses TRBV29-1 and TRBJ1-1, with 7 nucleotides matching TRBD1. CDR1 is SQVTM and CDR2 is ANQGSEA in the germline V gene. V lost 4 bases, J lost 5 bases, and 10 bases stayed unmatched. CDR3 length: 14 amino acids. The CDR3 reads CSVVRGLRGTEAFF. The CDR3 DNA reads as TGCAGCGTTGTGAGGGGGCTTAGAGGAACTGAAGCTTTCTTT.

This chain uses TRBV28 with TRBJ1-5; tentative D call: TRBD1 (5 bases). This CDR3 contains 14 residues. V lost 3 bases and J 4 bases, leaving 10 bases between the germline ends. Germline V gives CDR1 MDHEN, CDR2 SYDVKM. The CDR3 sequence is CASSFDSRNQPQHF. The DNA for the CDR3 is TGTGCCAGCAGTTTCGACAGTCGGAATCAGCCCCAGCATTTT.

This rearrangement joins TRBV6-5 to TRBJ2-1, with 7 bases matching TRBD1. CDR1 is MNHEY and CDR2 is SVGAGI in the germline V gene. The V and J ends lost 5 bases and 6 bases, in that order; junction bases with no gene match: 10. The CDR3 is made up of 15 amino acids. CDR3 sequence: CASSHYGTDLNEQFF. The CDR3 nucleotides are TGTGCCAGCAGTCACTACGGGACAGATCTCAATGAGCAGTTCTTC.

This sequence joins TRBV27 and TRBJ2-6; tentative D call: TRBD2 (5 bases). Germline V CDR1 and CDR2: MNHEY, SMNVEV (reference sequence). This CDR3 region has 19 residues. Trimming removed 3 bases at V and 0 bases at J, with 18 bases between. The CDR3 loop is CASSFRTGRSPSGANVLTF. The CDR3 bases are TGTGCCAGCAGTTTTAGGACTGGGAGAAGCCCCTCTGGGGCCAACGTCCTGACTTTC.

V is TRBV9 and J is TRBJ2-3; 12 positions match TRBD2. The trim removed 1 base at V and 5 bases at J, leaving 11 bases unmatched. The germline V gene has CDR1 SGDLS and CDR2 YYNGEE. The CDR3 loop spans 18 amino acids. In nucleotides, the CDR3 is TGTGCCAGCAGCGTATTCGAGCTAGCGGGAGGGCCGGGAGATACGCAGTATTTT. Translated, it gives CASSVFELAGGPGDTQYF. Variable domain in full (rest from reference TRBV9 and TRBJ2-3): DSGVTQTPKHLITATGQRVTLRCSPRSGDLSVYWYQQSLDQGLQFLIQYYNGEERAKGNILERFSAQQFPDLHSELNLSSLELGDSALYFCASSVFELAGGPGDTQYFGPGTRLTVL.

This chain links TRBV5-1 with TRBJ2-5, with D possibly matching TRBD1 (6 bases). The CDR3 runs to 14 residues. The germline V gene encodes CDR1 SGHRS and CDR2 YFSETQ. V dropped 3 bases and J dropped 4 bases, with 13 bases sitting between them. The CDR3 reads CASSSRDNRETQYF. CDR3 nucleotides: TGCGCCAGCAGCTCCCGGGACAATAGAGAGACCCAGTACTTC.

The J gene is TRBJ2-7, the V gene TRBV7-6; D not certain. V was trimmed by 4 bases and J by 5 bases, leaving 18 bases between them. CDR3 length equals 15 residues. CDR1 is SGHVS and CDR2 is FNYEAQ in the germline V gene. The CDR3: CASSSLGSYADEQYF. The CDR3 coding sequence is TGTGCCAGCAGCTCCCTAGGTAGCTATGCCGACGAGCAGTACTTC.

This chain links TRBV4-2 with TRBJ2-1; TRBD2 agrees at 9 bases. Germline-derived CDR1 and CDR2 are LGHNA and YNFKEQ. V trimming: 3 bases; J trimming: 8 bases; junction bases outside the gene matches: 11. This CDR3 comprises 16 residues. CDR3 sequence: CASSQRVASGIYEQFF. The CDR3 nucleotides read TGTGCCAGCAGCCAGAGGGTGGCTAGCGGGATATATGAGCAGTTCTTC.

CDR3 loop: CASSSRLGLYEQYF. Written as DNA, the CDR3 is TGTGCCAGCAGTAGCAGACTAGGACTTTACGAGCAGTACTTC. The chain is built from TRBV28 and TRBJ2-7, with D possibly TRBD2 on 6 matching bases. Germline CDR1 reads MDHEN; CDR2 reads SYDVKM. Trimming pared 5 bases from V and 4 bases from J, leaving 15 bases between. This CDR3 is built from 14 residues.

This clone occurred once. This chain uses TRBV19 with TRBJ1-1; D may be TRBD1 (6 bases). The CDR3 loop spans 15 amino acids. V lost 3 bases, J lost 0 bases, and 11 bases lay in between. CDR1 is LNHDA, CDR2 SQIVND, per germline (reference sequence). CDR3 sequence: CASSIPDRLNTEAFF. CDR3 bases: TGTGCCAGTAGTATCCCGGACAGACTGAACACTGAAGCTTTCTTT.

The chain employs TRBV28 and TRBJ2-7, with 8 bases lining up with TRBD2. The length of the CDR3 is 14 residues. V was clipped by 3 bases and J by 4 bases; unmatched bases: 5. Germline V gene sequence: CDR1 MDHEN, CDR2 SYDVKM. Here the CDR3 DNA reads TGTGCCAGCAGTTTTAGCGGGACTCGTTACGAGCAGTACTTC. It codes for CASSFSGTRYEQYF.

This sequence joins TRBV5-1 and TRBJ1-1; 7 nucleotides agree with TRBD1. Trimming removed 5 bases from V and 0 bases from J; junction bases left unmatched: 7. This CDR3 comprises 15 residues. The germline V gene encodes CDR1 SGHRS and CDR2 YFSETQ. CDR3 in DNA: TGCGCCAGCAGGCGGACAGGATCTATGAACACTGAAGCTTTCTTT. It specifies CASRRTGSMNTEAFF.

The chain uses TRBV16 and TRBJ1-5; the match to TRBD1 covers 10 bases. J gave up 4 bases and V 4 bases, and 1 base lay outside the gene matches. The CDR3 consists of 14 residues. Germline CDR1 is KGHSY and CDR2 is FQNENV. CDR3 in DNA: TGTGCCAGCAGCCGGGGACAGGGGAATCAGCCCCAGCATTTT. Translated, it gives CASSRGQGNQPQHF.

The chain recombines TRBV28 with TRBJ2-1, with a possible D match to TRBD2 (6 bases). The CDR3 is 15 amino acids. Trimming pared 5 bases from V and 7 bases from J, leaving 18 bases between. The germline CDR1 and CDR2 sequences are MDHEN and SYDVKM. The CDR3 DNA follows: TGTGCCAGCAGTAACCGGCGCGGGATTATGAATGAGCAGTTCTTC. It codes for CASSNRRGIMNEQFF.

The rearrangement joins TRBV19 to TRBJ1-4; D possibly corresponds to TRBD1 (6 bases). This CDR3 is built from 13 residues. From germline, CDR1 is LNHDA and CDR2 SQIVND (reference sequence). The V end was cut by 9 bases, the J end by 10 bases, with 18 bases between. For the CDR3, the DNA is TGTGCCAGCTGGGGGCAGCCTTGGGGAAAACTGTTTTTT. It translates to CASWGQPWGKLFF.

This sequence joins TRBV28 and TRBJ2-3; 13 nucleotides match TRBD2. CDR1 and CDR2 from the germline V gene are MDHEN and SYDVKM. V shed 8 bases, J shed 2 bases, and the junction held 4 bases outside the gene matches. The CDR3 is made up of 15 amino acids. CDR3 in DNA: TGTGCCAGCGGGGGGACTAGCGGGACCACAGATACGCAGTATTTT. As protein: CASGGTSGTTDTQYF.

CDR3 nucleotides: TGTGCCAGCAGCGTAACTAGCGGGGTGACTGAGAGGGAGCTGTTTTTT. Its translation: CASSVTSGVTERELFF. The genes are TRBV7-6 and TRBJ2-2; 10 nucleotides agree with TRBD2. Germline V lookup: CDR1 SGHVS, CDR2 FNYEAQ. J gave up 9 bases and V 5 bases, and 12 bases lay outside the gene matches. The CDR3 covers 16 residues.

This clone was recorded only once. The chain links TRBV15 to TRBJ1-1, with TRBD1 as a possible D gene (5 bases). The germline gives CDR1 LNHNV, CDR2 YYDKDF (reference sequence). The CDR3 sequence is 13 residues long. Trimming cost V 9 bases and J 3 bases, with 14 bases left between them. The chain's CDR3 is CATHQGRDTEAFF. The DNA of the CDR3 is TGTGCCACTCACCAGGGTAGGGACACTGAAGCTTTCTTT.